Below are 21 T cell receptor beta chains sequenced from a single sample in a study of blood T cell repertoires in COVID-19. Sequenced by immunoSEQ multiplex PCR; TCRdb stores in-frame clones only, minus some. Seen here are under 200,000 clones, roughly 87% observed once, and the top ten hold over 7%. The sample consisted of PBMCs or T cells enriched from blood (not recorded which). The receptor source for this set is a woman aged 50 to 65 who had recovered from COVID-19.

The chain combines TRBV6-6 with TRBJ1-1; no clear D. In germline, CDR1 is MNHNY, CDR2 SVGAGI (reference sequence). V was trimmed by 6 bases and J by 0 bases, leaving 11 bases between them. This CDR3 comprises 14 residues. The chain's CDR3 is CASRNGDLNTEAFF. CDR3 coding DNA: TGTGCCAGCAGGAACGGGGATTTGAACACTGAAGCTTTCTTT.

V is TRBV4-2 and J is TRBJ1-1, with 7 positions matching TRBD1. The V segment lost 4 bases and the J segment 1 base; nucleotides outside the gene matches: 6. The CDR3 contains 15 residues. The V gene's germline CDR1 is LGHNA and CDR2 YNFKEQ. The CDR3 DNA follows: TGTGCCAGCAGCCGCAGACAGGGTGGGAACACTGAAGCTTTCTTT. Encoded protein: CASSRRQGGNTEAFF.

This chain uses TRBV2 with TRBJ2-1, with D perhaps matching TRBD1 (5 bases). This CDR3 is built from 14 residues. Trimming cost V 4 bases and J 4 bases, with 11 bases left between them. Germline-derived CDR1 and CDR2 are SNHLY and FYNNEI. As DNA, the CDR3 is TGTGCCAGCAGTGGGGGCAATGGATACAATGAGCAGTTCTTC. Protein sequence: CASSGGNGYNEQFF.

This sequence joins TRBV2 and TRBJ1-4; D remains ambiguous. V dropped 5 bases and J dropped 0 bases, with 7 bases sitting between them. This CDR3 is built from 14 residues. The germline gives CDR1 SNHLY, CDR2 FYNNEI. The CDR3: CASSRGATNEKLFF. The CDR3 DNA reads as TGTGCCAGCAGTCGAGGAGCAACTAATGAAAAACTGTTTTTT.

The chain links TRBV5-6 to TRBJ2-2; 9 bases agree with TRBD1. This CDR3 comprises 15 residues. Germline V gene lookup returns CDR1 SGHDT and CDR2 YYEEEE. Unmatched junction bases numbered 6, after V lost 2 bases and J lost 7 bases. CDR3 residues: CASSFGTGNGGELFF. CDR3 nucleotide sequence: TGTGCCAGCAGCTTTGGGACAGGGAATGGCGGGGAGCTGTTTTTT.

The gene calls are TRBV7-2 and TRBJ2-1, with D maybe TRBD1 (5 bases). Per the germline V gene, CDR1 is SGHTA and CDR2 is FQGNSA. The CDR3 is 14 residues long. The V and J ends lost 7 bases and 0 bases respectively, with 10 bases between them. CDR3 sequence (DNA): TGTGCCAGCAACGACAGTCCCTCCTACAATGAGCAGTTCTTC. Its translation: CASNDSPSYNEQFF.

The V gene is TRBV5-4, the J gene TRBJ1-2; D is unresolved. V lost 0 bases and J 7 bases, leaving 7 bases between the germline ends. Germline V gene lookup returns CDR1 SGHNT and CDR2 YYREEE (reference sequence). The CDR3 runs 12 residues. CDR3 nucleotide sequence: TGTGCCAGCAGCTTGGGGGCAGCTGGCTACACCTTC. This codes for CASSLGAAGYTF. Drawing the rest from reference TRBV5-4 and TRBJ1-2, the complete variable domain is ETGVTQSPTHLIKTRGQQVTLRCSSQSGHNTVSWYQQALGQGPQFIFQYYREEENGRGNFPPRFSGLQFPNYSSELNVNALELDDSALYLCASSLGAAGYTFGSGTRLTVV.

The table lists this clone with a count of one. The chain carries TRBV3-1 (or the pseudogene TRBV3-2) and TRBJ2-7; TRBD1 agrees at 7 bases. This CDR3 contains 15 residues. Unmatched junction bases numbered 9, after V lost 4 bases and J lost 3 bases. Germline-derived CDR1 and CDR2 are LGHDT and YNNKEL (reference sequence). CDR3 loop: CASSLGQVTFYEQYF. The CDR3 DNA follows: TGTGCCAGCAGCCTAGGACAGGTAACTTTCTACGAGCAGTACTTC.

The chain is built from TRBV6-5 and TRBJ2-7, with a possible D match to TRBD1 (8 bases). The CDR3 has 15 amino acids. Germline V gene sequence: CDR1 MNHEY, CDR2 SVGAGI. V gave up 6 bases and J gave up 6 bases, with 21 bases separating them. The CDR3 nucleotides read TGTGCCAGCAGGAGGGGGGGGCAGGGGGCGTTCGAGCAGTACTTC. It encodes CASRRGGQGAFEQYF.

The J gene is TRBJ1-4, the V gene TRBV5-4; possible D gene TRBD1, 5 bases. The CDR3 spans 14 residues. Trimming shortened V by 4 bases and J by 8 bases, and 15 bases separated the two germline ends. CDR1 and CDR2 (germline): SGHNT, YYREEE (reference sequence). The CDR3 loop reads CASSPDTGGEKLFF. CDR3 coding DNA: TGTGCCAGCAGCCCGGACACCGGAGGGGAAAAACTGTTTTTT.

The chain combines TRBV7-9 with TRBJ1-3, with a tentative D call TRBD1 (5 bases). Germline lookup yields CDR1 SEHNR and CDR2 FQNEAQ (reference sequence). The CDR3 is made up of 16 amino acids. V shed 5 bases and J shed 4 bases, with 18 bases lying between them. The CDR3 nucleotides are TGTGCCAGCAGCACGAAGACCAGGGATTCCGGAAACACCATATATTTT. Amino acids: CASSTKTRDSGNTIYF.

V usage is TRBV30 and J usage is TRBJ2-7; a weak D match, TRBD2 (5 bases). The ends were cut back, 2 bases at V and 3 bases at J, with 11 bases in the middle. Per the germline V gene, CDR1 is GTSNPN and CDR2 is SVGIG (reference sequence). CDR3 length equals 13 residues. CDR3 nucleotides: TGTGCCTGGAGTCAAGAGAGGGTCTACGAGCAGTACTTC. Translating it yields CAWSQERVYEQYF.

The chain employs TRBV27 and TRBJ1-2; TRBD1 matches at 8 bases. The V and J ends lost 6 bases and 4 bases, in that order; junction bases with no gene match: 7. The germline V gene has CDR1 MNHEY and CDR2 SMNVEV (reference sequence). There are 14 residues in the CDR3. The DNA of the CDR3 is TGTGCCAGCAGAAATAACAGGGGGTCCTATGGCTACACCTTC. Its translation: CASRNNRGSYGYTF.

The V gene is TRBV30, the J gene TRBJ1-1; no firm D call. With 4 bases removed from V and 3 bases from J, the gap between germline ends came to 18 bases. The CDR3 has 15 amino acids. The V gene's germline CDR1 is GTSNPN and CDR2 SVGIG (reference sequence). CDR3 nucleotide sequence: TGTGCCTGGACTTGGCTGGCCGGGGAGTACACTGAAGCTTTCTTT. Protein: CAWTWLAGEYTEAFF.

The rearrangement joins TRBV2 to TRBJ2-3; 11 nucleotides align to TRBD2. The CDR3 is 15 amino acids. Trimming removed 8 bases from V and 4 bases from J; junction bases left unmatched: 8. Germline V gene data show CDR1 as SNHLY and CDR2 as FYNNEI. The chain's CDR3 is CASSGLAAGPDTQYF. The CDR3, as DNA: TGTGCCAGCTCGGGACTAGCGGCTGGTCCAGATACGCAGTATTTT.

The rearrangement joins TRBV5-1 to TRBJ2-7; TRBD2 matches 13 bases. With V trimmed by 3 bases and J by 7 bases, 13 bases remained unmatched. This CDR3 is 17 amino acids long. In germline, CDR1 is SGHRS, CDR2 YFSETQ. CDR3 in amino acids: CASSWQPATSGRWEQYF. The CDR3 DNA is TGCGCCAGCAGCTGGCAACCCGCGACTAGCGGGAGGTGGGAGCAGTACTTC.

The rearrangement links TRBV27 to TRBJ2-1, with 10 bases lining up with TRBD1. The CDR3 is 17 amino acids. Trimming removed 8 bases from V and 4 bases from J; junction bases left unmatched: 14. Germline-derived CDR1 and CDR2 are MNHEY and SMNVEV (reference sequence). In nucleotides, the CDR3 is TGTGCCAGCTACCCACTATCCGGGACAGGGGTGTACAATGAGCAGTTCTTC. As protein: CASYPLSGTGVYNEQFF.

The chain is built from TRBV24-1 and TRBJ1-2, with D perhaps TRBD1 (6 bases). The CDR3 is 12 amino acids. Germline lookup yields CDR1 KGHDR and CDR2 SFDVKD. Trimming took off 9 bases at V and 5 bases at J, with 12 bases between the two ends. The CDR3 DNA reads as TGTGCCACCGGGGACACGGGTTATGGCTACACCTTC. Amino acids: CATGDTGYGYTF.

The CDR3 bases are TGTGCCAGCAGCCAAGGGGTAAGAAGCGGGACTGAAGCTTTCTTT. This encodes CASSQGVRSGTEAFF. V usage is TRBV3-1 (or the pseudogene TRBV3-2) and J usage is TRBJ1-1; D is unclear. Germline V CDR1 and CDR2: LGHDT, YNNKEL (reference sequence). CDR3 length: 15 amino acids. Trimming removed 1 base at V and 5 bases at J, with 14 bases between.

V and J are TRBV6-5 and TRBJ1-1; weak D call: TRBD1 (6 bases). Germline CDR1 is MNHEY and CDR2 is SVGAGI. The CDR3 is 14 residues long. The ends were cut back, 6 bases at V and 1 base at J, with 12 bases in the middle. Here the CDR3 reads CASRSGTQNTEAFF. CDR3 sequence (DNA): TGTGCCAGCAGGTCGGGGACACAGAACACTGAAGCTTTCTTT.

The rearrangement links TRBV9 to TRBJ2-1; D ambiguous. V lost 4 bases to trimming and J lost 5 bases, with 22 bases between them. The CDR3 spans 17 residues. The V gene's germline CDR1 is SGDLS and CDR2 YYNGEE. The CDR3 loop is CASSRGFSGHGNNEQFF. CDR3 sequence (DNA): TGTGCCAGCAGCAGAGGCTTTTCCGGCCATGGTAACAATGAGCAGTTCTTC.